These 12 T cell receptor beta chains came from one sample sequenced in a study of blood T cells in healthy people across ages. A second PCR of about 6 to 12 cycles used a sample-barcoded 5' primer and a J-beta primer mix. MiXCR, run by TCRdb on the 5' RACE reads, gives a single entry per CDR3 protein. The sample shows about 1.4 million distinct CDR3 sequences, around 59% of them seen only once. Sequencing used blood. These receptors came from a man aged 18 to 35 in good health.

This chain links TRBV7-7 with TRBJ2-5; D tentatively reads TRBD1 or TRBD2 (5 bases each). Trimming shortened V by 5 bases and J by 4 bases, and 14 bases separated the two germline ends. There are 14 residues in the CDR3. Germline CDR1 and CDR2: SSHAT and FNYEAQ (reference sequence). The CDR3 DNA follows: TGTGCCAGCAGCCCGGGGTGGGGCCCAGAGACCCAGTACTTC. Protein product: CASSPGWGPETQYF.

The chain is built from TRBV7-9 and TRBJ2-3, with D possibly matching TRBD2 (5 bases). Trimming took off 1 base at V and 3 bases at J, with 8 bases between the two ends. Germline V gives CDR1 SEHNR, CDR2 FQNEAQ (reference sequence). The CDR3 loop spans 14 amino acids. In nucleotides, the CDR3 is TGTGCCAGCAGCTTAGAGGAGGTTACAGATACGCAGTATTTT. Protein: CASSLEEVTDTQYF.

The DNA of the CDR3 is TGTGCCAGCGATAAGGGTGGAGATGGCTACACCTTC. Translated, it gives CASDKGGDGYTF. The rearrangement uses TRBV12-3 or TRBV12-4 and TRBJ1-2; D is undetermined. The V end was cut by 8 bases, the J end by 6 bases, with 13 bases between. The CDR3 has 12 residues.

The chain recombines TRBV5-1 with TRBJ2-1, with 12 bases aligning to TRBD2. Germline V CDR1 and CDR2: SGHRS, YFSETQ. V lost 4 bases and J lost 5; bases outside the gene matches: 4. There are 15 residues in the CDR3. The CDR3 DNA reads as TGCGCCAGCAGCCTGACTAGCGGGAGTGACAATGAGCAGTTCTTC. It yields the protein CASSLTSGSDNEQFF. Complete variable domain (other parts from reference TRBV5-1 and TRBJ2-1): KAGVTQTPRYLIKTRGQQVTLSCSPISGHRSVSWYQQTPGQGLQFLFEYFSETQRNKGNFPGRFSGRQFSNSRSEMNVSTLELGDSALYLCASSLTSGSDNEQFFGPGTRLTVL.

The chain has TRBV20-1 and TRBJ2-7, with D maybe TRBD1 (6 bases). V lost 3 bases, J lost 4 bases, and 13 bases lay in between. Germline assignment: CDR1 DFQATT and CDR2 SNEGSKA (reference sequence). CDR3 length: 13 residues. CDR3 bases: TGCAGTGCTAGGGACAGATCTCGGTACGAGCAGTACTTC. It codes for CSARDRSRYEQYF.

The genes are TRBV2 and TRBJ2-3; D might be TRBD2 (5 bases). V dropped 5 bases and J dropped 4 bases, with 16 bases sitting between them. CDR3 length: 15 amino acids. Germline V gene data show CDR1 as SNHLY and CDR2 as FYNNEI. CDR3 protein: CASSRSVYESDTQYF. DNA of the CDR3: TGTGCCAGCAGTCGTAGCGTATACGAATCAGATACGCAGTATTTT.

This clonotype was observed once. The chain carries TRBV18 and TRBJ2-1; 11 bases match TRBD1. Germline V CDR1 and CDR2: KGHSH, LQKENI. The CDR3 extends over 17 amino acids. J was trimmed by 4 bases and V by 2 bases; bases with no gene match: 7. CDR3 in amino acids: CASSPRTGGGTYNEQFF. The CDR3 nucleotides are TGTGCCAGCTCACCAAGGACAGGGGGCGGAACATACAATGAGCAGTTCTTC.

This clonotype was found a few times. The chain couples TRBV10-3 to TRBJ2-7, with D tentatively TRBD1 or TRBD2 (5 bases each). The CDR3 is made up of 16 amino acids. V was pared by 10 bases and J by 7 bases, with 29 bases between. From germline, CDR1 is ENHRY and CDR2 SYGVKD. As DNA, the CDR3 is TGTGCCACCGGAGGTCAGGGCAATTCGGGGTCGAGTGAGCAGTACTTC. This encodes CATGGQGNSGSSEQYF.

The V gene is TRBV5-1, the J gene TRBJ2-1; TRBD2 aligns across 12 bases. This CDR3 has 17 residues. Trimming took 4 bases from V and 9 from J; bases not matched to a gene: 14. The germline gives CDR1 SGHRS, CDR2 YFSETQ. CDR3 sequence (DNA): TGCGCCAGCAGCCCGGCGCAGACTAGCGGGAGATTCGGTGAGCAGTTCTTC. Translating it yields CASSPAQTSGRFGEQFF.

This chain links TRBV19 with TRBJ2-1; TRBD1 might be the D (6 bases). Trimming took off 3 bases at V and 6 bases at J, with 12 bases between the two ends. The germline V gene encodes CDR1 LNHDA and CDR2 SQIVND (reference sequence). This CDR3 comprises 14 residues. Written as DNA, the CDR3 is TGTGCCAGTAGTATTAGGGGGTCACGCAATGAGCAGTTCTTC. The encoded protein is CASSIRGSRNEQFF.

The chain couples TRBV7-9 to TRBJ2-1; tentatively, D is TRBD1 (6 bases). The J call may be incorrect, as the DNA end agrees better with TRBJ2-7. Per the germline V gene, CDR1 is SEHNR and CDR2 is FQNEAQ (reference sequence). The CDR3 covers 16 residues. The CDR3 protein is CASSMGAYYSYNEQYF. CDR3 bases: TGTGCCAGCAGCATGGGGGCGTACTACTCCTACAATGAGCAGTACTTC.

V usage is TRBV20-1 and J usage is TRBJ2-1, with D maybe TRBD1 (5 bases). Gene TRBJ2-7 matches the end of the DNA better, so the J call may be wrong. This CDR3 spans 14 amino acids. Germline V gene sequence: CDR1 DFQATT, CDR2 SNEGSKA (reference sequence). This CDR3 reads CSARARDRVYEQYF. The CDR3 nucleotides are TGCAGTGCTAGAGCCAGGGATCGAGTATACGAGCAGTACTTC.